The 14 T cell receptor beta chains in this list originate from one sample, sequenced in a study of blood T cells in healthy people across ages. Primers used in a second PCR of about 7 to 12 cycles were a sample-barcoded 5' primer and a J-beta primer mix. TCRdb re-called the 5' RACE reads with MiXCR, one entry per CDR3 protein. The data hold around 600,000 distinct CDR3 sequences, with 45% to 55% observed a single time. Sample: blood. Receptor source: a man aged 80 or over in good health.

This clonotype was observed at least ten times. The rearrangement links TRBV6-2 or TRBV6-3 to TRBJ2-1, with 12 bases lining up with TRBD2. CDR3 length: 17 residues. Germline loops: CDR1 MNHEY, CDR2 SVGEGT. J gave up 6 bases and V 5 bases, and 11 bases lay outside the gene matches. CDR3 DNA sequence: TGTGCCAGCAGTCGCCCGGTTCTAGCGGGAGGGCGCAATGAGCAGTTCTTC. Its protein product is CASSRPVLAGGRNEQFF.

The rearrangement uses TRBV6-1 and TRBJ2-1; either TRBD1 or TRBD2 may fit D (5 bases each). The length of the CDR3 is 13 residues. V lost 7 bases and J lost 2, with 9 bases in between. Germline CDR1 and CDR2: MNHNS and SASEGT. The DNA for the CDR3 is TGTGCCAGCAACGTGGGGGCCTACAATGAGCAGTTCTTC. Protein: CASNVGAYNEQFF.

The J gene is TRBJ2-1, the V gene TRBV20-1; D is perhaps TRBD2 (5 bases). V gave up 0 bases and J gave up 14 bases, with 17 bases separating them. The CDR3 totals 13 residues. Germline V lookup: CDR1 DFQATT, CDR2 SNEGSKA (reference sequence). The CDR3 DNA reads TGCAGTGCTAGAGAGGGTAGCGTGGGGAGTGAGTTCTTC. Translated, it gives CSAREGSVGSEFF.

Comment on this clonotype: This may be a read error, as it is one base from a much larger clone. The chain joins TRBV29-1 to TRBJ2-4; possibly TRBD1 for D (6 bases). Trimming took off 8 bases at V and 8 bases at J, with 22 bases between the two ends. Germline lookup yields CDR1 SQVTM and CDR2 ANQGSEA. This CDR3 contains 14 residues. The CDR3 DNA follows: TGCAGCCCGCAGGGGCCCGGCGAATGGCACATTCAGTACTTC. It specifies CSPQGPGEWHIQYF.

The CDR3 DNA follows: TGTGCCAGCAGCGTAGGTCTGTTTCAGCCCCAGCATTTT. The encoded protein is CASSVGLFQPQHF. The chain joins TRBV9 to TRBJ1-5; no definite D call. The germline V gene encodes CDR1 SGDLS and CDR2 YYNGEE. V was trimmed by 0 bases and J by 6 bases, leaving 7 bases between them. The CDR3 loop spans 13 amino acids. Filled out from reference TRBV9 and TRBJ1-5, the complete variable domain reads DSGVTQTPKHLITATGQRVTLRCSPRSGDLSVYWYQQSLDQGLQFLIQYYNGEERAKGNILERFSAQQFPDLHSELNLSSLELGDSALYFCASSVGLFQPQHFGDGTRLSIL.

The chain uses TRBV5-5 and TRBJ2-1, with D tentatively TRBD2 (5 bases). Germline CDR1 and CDR2: SGHKS and YYEKEE (reference sequence). The CDR3 contains 14 residues. The V end was cut by 3 bases, the J end by 4 bases, with 11 bases between. The CDR3 nucleotides are TGTGCCAGCAGCTCGGGGTGGGAATACAATGAGCAGTTCTTC. Its translation: CASSSGWEYNEQFF.

This chain links TRBV15 with TRBJ1-5; D is unresolved. V gave up 5 bases and J gave up 3 bases, with 11 bases separating them. Germline lookup yields CDR1 LNHNV and CDR2 YYDKDF (reference sequence). The CDR3 extends over 14 amino acids. CDR3 sequence: CATSSPGSNQPQHF. In DNA, the CDR3 is TGTGCCACCAGCTCACCTGGGTCCAATCAGCCCCAGCATTTT.

The sample holds a few counts of this clonotype. This sequence joins TRBV20-1 and TRBJ2-3, with unresolved D. The V gene lost 0 bases and the J gene lost 4 bases, with 11 bases spanning the gap. The CDR3 extends over 14 amino acids. The germline V gene encodes CDR1 DFQATT and CDR2 SNEGSKA (reference sequence). CDR3 in amino acids: CSARDRPRADTQYF. In nucleotides, the CDR3 is TGCAGTGCTAGAGATAGACCCCGGGCAGATACGCAGTATTTT.

V is TRBV20-1 and J is TRBJ2-3; 8 bases agree with TRBD2. Trimming cost V 3 bases and J 4 bases; bases outside gene matches: 9. This CDR3 is built from 15 residues. Germline V gene data show CDR1 as DFQATT and CDR2 as SNEGSKA (reference sequence). The CDR3 region is CSARVAGTYADTQYF. Here the CDR3 DNA reads TGCAGTGCTAGGGTAGCGGGAACCTACGCAGATACGCAGTATTTT.

This sequence joins TRBV12-3 or TRBV12-4 and TRBJ1-2; D remains unclear. The CDR3 has 15 amino acids. Trimming took off 2 bases at V and 5 bases at J, with 15 bases between the two ends. For the CDR3, the DNA is TGTGCCAGCAGTTTAAGGTCAGATAGAGCGTATGGCTACACCTTC. It translates to CASSLRSDRAYGYTF.

The chain recombines TRBV7-2 with TRBJ1-5; D unclear. CDR3 length: 15 amino acids. Between the trimmed V and J ends, which lost 3 bases and 0 bases, there was a span of 9 bases. Germline lookup yields CDR1 SGHTA and CDR2 FQGNSA. DNA of the CDR3: TGTGCCAGCAGCTTTCAGAGCTATAGCAATCAGCCCCAGCATTTT. Translating it yields CASSFQSYSNQPQHF.

The rearrangement uses TRBV5-1 and TRBJ2-3, with unresolved D. This CDR3 is 13 amino acids long. Per germline, CDR1 SGHRS and CDR2 YFSETQ. The germline V and J ends were trimmed by 4 bases and 6 bases, with 12 bases remaining between them. The CDR3 nucleotides are TGCGCCAGCAGCGTGGAAAGGTGGGATACGCAGTATTTT. Encoded protein: CASSVERWDTQYF.

This clonotype was recorded a few times. The rearrangement links TRBV2 to TRBJ2-3; D possibly corresponds to TRBD2 (5 bases). This CDR3 region has 14 residues. Germline-derived CDR1 and CDR2 are SNHLY and FYNNEI. V lost 4 bases to trimming and J lost 2 bases, with 10 bases between them. CDR3 sequence reads: CASSALAITDTQYF. The CDR3 DNA reads TGTGCCAGCAGTGCCCTAGCCATCACAGATACGCAGTATTTT.

This clonotype was picked up many times. The chain has TRBV6-5 and TRBJ2-5; no clear D gene. In germline, CDR1 is MNHEY, CDR2 SVGAGI. This CDR3 comprises 14 residues. The V and J ends lost 2 bases and 4 bases respectively, with 11 bases between them. CDR3 in DNA: TGTGCCAGCAGTTACAGCTGGTCTCGAGAGACCCAGTACTTC. Protein: CASSYSWSRETQYF.